The present T cell receptor (beta chain) was sequenced within a study of blood T cells in healthy people across ages. Germline V gene lookup returns CDR1 LGHNA and CDR2 YNFKEQ. The CDR3 runs 14 residues. After removal of 8 bases from V and 1 base from J, the junction contained 4 bases not matched to a gene. A second PCR, run for roughly 7 to 12 cycles, used a sample-barcoded 5' primer plus a J-beta primer mix. TCRdb itself ran the 5' RACE reads through MiXCR, one entry per CDR3 protein. This sample has 1.5 million or so distinct CDR3 sequences; around 39% occur once, and the top ten carry roughly 7.7%.

Sequenced sample: blood. V usage is TRBV4-2 and J usage is TRBJ1-2, with 10 bases identical to TRBD1. The sequence came from a woman under 30 in good health. CDR3 DNA: TGTGCCAGCCCCCGGGACAGGGGTAACTATGGCTACACCTTC. Amino acids: CASPRDRGNYGYTF.